This T cell receptor (beta chain) was documented in a study of cytomegalovirus exposure and HLA in healthy donors. The PCR made use of 60 Vbeta and 13 Jbeta primers. Using immunoSEQ multiplex PCR, the repertoire was profiled, and TCRdb retains in-frame clones only, with some absent. The sample records approximately 160,000 clones, about 70% being singletons. Study-wide results and caveats: Trimming of TCR beta V- and J-genes showed a link, identified in a later analysis, to a missense DCLRE1C variant. An assumption of roughly uniform sequencing depth across donors underlay the presence/absence analyses. The majority of TCR sequences were rare, yet some public TCRs appeared in many donors. A later analysis reportedly found fewer N-insertions in an Asian-associated ancestry cluster than the roughly 680-donor mean.

Germline CDR1 SGHRS, CDR2 YFSETQ. V lost 0 bases and J lost 5; bases outside the gene matches: 5. CDR3 length: 16 residues. Comment on this clone: Its antigen remains unidentified.

V gene TRBV5-1 combines with J gene TRBJ2-3, with 11 bases aligning to TRBD2. This receptor was identified in a woman in her forties in good health and CMV-seropositive. Sample: PBMCs. The CDR3 DNA is TGCGCCAGCAGCTTGGCCCTAGCGGGGGGTCTAGATACGCAGTATTTT. Its translation is CASSLALAGGLDTQYF.